A selection of T cell receptor beta chains follows, all from one sample in a study of vaccination and CD4 T cells after COVID-19. These receptors lack a known antigen. TCRdb reanalysed the PCR reads using MiXCR and keeps one entry per CDR3 protein. Of approximately 17,000 distinct CDR3 sequences in the sample, under 60% are singletons; the top ten hold roughly 18%. Specimen: CD4+ T cells from blood, cultured in vitro, collected about 7 months after SARS-CoV-2 vaccination. These TCRs come from a human donor who had recovered from COVID-19. CDR3s include the opening cysteine and the closing phenylalanine or tryptophan. Each record gives: clone size, D gene, V gene, J gene, CDR3 length, CDR3 DNA, CDR3 protein. A D gene is named only where the DNA matches it firmly. Clone sizes are given selectively: once, few, many, or a class where the clone is expanded.

>NA|TRBD1|TRBV7-9|TRBJ1-2|16
TGTGCCAGCAGCTTAGGGGGGGACAGGGTTAACTATGGCTACACCTTC
CASSLGGDRVNYGYTF
>NA|TRBD2|TRBV7-9|TRBJ2-3|16
TGTGCCAGCTCCCGGACTAGCGGAGTTAGCACAGATACGCAGTATTTT
CASSRTSGVSTDTQYF
>NA|NA|TRBV6-2/TRBV6-3|TRBJ2-3|15
TGTGCCAGCAGAATACAGGGAAGGGGGGCAGATACGCAGTATTTT
CASRIQGRGADTQYF
>few|NA|TRBV11-1|TRBJ1-6|13
TGTGCCAGCAGCGACCGATCGGGTTCACCCCTCCACTTT
CASSDRSGSPLHF
>few|NA|TRBV7-8|TRBJ1-5|13
TGTGCCAGCAGCTTCGGTAGCAATCAGCCCCAGCATTTT
CASSFGSNQPQHF
>once|NA|TRBV21-1|TRBJ2-3|14
TGTGCCAGCAGCAAGGCTAGCGGGAGAGATACGCAGTATTTT
CASSKASGRDTQYF
>NA|NA|TRBV6-1|TRBJ1-1|14
TGTGCCAGCAGGGTAGACAGTTTTAACACTGAAGCTTTCTTT
CASRVDSFNTEAFF
>NA|NA|TRBV6-1|TRBJ1-6|16
TGTGCCAGCAGTGCTACAGGGAGGGTAGTGGATTCACCCCTCCACTTT
CASSATGRVVDSPLHF
>NA|NA|TRBV7-9|TRBJ2-3|12
TGTGCCAGCAGCTTACATACGGATACGCAGTATTTT
CASSLHTDTQYF
>NA|TRBD1|TRBV28|TRBJ2-3|15
TGTGCCAGCAGTTTAGTGACAGGGGGCGTCGATACGCAGTATTTT
CASSLVTGGVDTQYF
>NA|NA|TRBV20-1|TRBJ2-2|14
TGCAGTGCTAGGGGACTGGGTAACACCGGGGAGCTGTTTTTT
CSARGLGNTGELFF
>NA|NA|TRBV21-1|TRBJ2-1|12
TGTGCCAACACGGGGGGGGCTAATGAGCAGTTCTTC
CANTGGANEQFF
>NA|NA|TRBV27|TRBJ2-5|13
TGTGCCAGCAGCTTAAGACGTCAAGAGACCCAGTACTTC
CASSLRRQETQYF
>few|TRBD1|TRBV20-1|TRBJ2-5|13
TGCAGTGCCCAGGACAGGACACAAGAGACCCAGTACTTC
CSAQDRTQETQYF
>NA|NA|TRBV5-1|TRBJ2-5|15
TGCGCCAGCAGCTTGGAAAGGCCGGTGGGCGAGACCCAGTACTTC
CASSLERPVGETQYF
>NA|TRBD2|TRBV7-9|TRBJ2-2|19
TGTGCCAGCAGCTTAGGCTTGCTAGCGGGGGGGCCAGACACCGGGGAGCTGTTTTTT
CASSLGLLAGGPDTGELFF
>NA|NA|TRBV20-1|TRBJ1-5|13
TGCAGTGCTAGTAACAGGGGCAATCAGCCCCAGCATTTT
CSASNRGNQPQHF
>NA|TRBD2|TRBV7-6|TRBJ2-3|15
TGTGCCAGCAGCTTAGAGGGTAGCGGGAGCTACACGCAGTATTTT
CASSLEGSGSYTQYF